This is a list of T cell receptor beta chains from one sample in a study of blood T cell repertoires in COVID-19. Produced via immunoSEQ multiplex PCR; TCRdb's table is partial and in-frame only. The sample shows about 160,000 clones, approximately 91% of them seen only once. Input material: peripheral blood. All receptors derive from a man aged 18 to 35 with acute or convalescent COVID-19. CDR3s include the opening cysteine and the closing phenylalanine or tryptophan. A D gene is named only where the DNA matches it firmly. The size field is filled for only some rows; it gives once, few, many or a size class.

once	TRBJ2-1	.	TRBV19	TGTGCCAGTAGTAAGGGGTGGGACAATGAGCAGTTCTTC	CASSKGWDNEQFF
.	TRBJ2-2	.	TRBV7-9	TGTGCCAGCAGGTTCCCTCAGGTCGGGGAGCTGTTTTTT	CASRFPQVGELFF
.	TRBJ1-5	.	TRBV5-4	TGTGCCAGCAGCTTGGACAGTAGCAATCAGCCCCAGCATTTT	CASSLDSSNQPQHF
.	TRBJ2-1	TRBD2	TRBV24-1	TGTGCCACCAGTGATTCCGGGGAGGGGTACTACAATGAGCAGTTCTTC	CATSDSGEGYYNEQFF
.	TRBJ1-4	.	TRBV3-1/TRBV3-2	TGTGCCAGCAGCCAAGCTGGTACAGGGCTGGAGAAACTGTTTTTT	CASSQAGTGLEKLFF
.	TRBJ1-1	TRBD1	TRBV28	TGTGCCAGCAGTGAGCCCAACAGGGGAAGCACTGAAGCTTTCTTT	CASSEPNRGSTEAFF
.	TRBJ1-1	.	TRBV4-1	TGCGCCAGCAGCCAAGAGTGGGGGGTTGAAGCTTTCTTT	CASSQEWGVEAFF
.	TRBJ1-2	.	TRBV5-1	TGCGCCAGCAGCTTGGACACATACAACTATGGCTACACCTTC	CASSLDTYNYGYTF
.	TRBJ1-4	.	TRBV4-1	TGCGCCAGCAGCCAAGAGGGCAGGGTGGATGAAAAACTGTTTTTT	CASSQEGRVDEKLFF
.	TRBJ1-3	.	TRBV14	TGTGCCAGCAGCCAAGTGGAGGGACGTCCGATCTCTGGAAACACCATATATTTT	CASSQVEGRPISGNTIYF
.	TRBJ2-7	TRBD2	TRBV19	TGTGCCAGTAGATTAGCGGGAGGGTCGCCGTCCTACGAGCAGTACTTC	CASRLAGGSPSYEQYF
.	TRBJ2-7	TRBD2	TRBV5-1	TGCGCCAGCAGCTTGGCCAAGGCTAGCGGGAGCTCCTACGAGCAGTACTTC	CASSLAKASGSSYEQYF
.	TRBJ2-1	TRBD1	TRBV2	TGTGCCAGCAGTGAGGACAGGGGCGATGAGCAGTTCTTC	CASSEDRGDEQFF
.	TRBJ2-1	TRBD2	TRBV9	TGTGCCAGCAGCCCCAGACTAGCGGGAGAGGGTTACAATGAGCAGTTCTTC	CASSPRLAGEGYNEQFF
.	TRBJ1-2	.	TRBV12-3/TRBV12-4	TGTGCCAGCAGCCTAGGACAGAAATCTGGCTACACCTTC	CASSLGQKSGYTF
.	TRBJ2-7	.	TRBV4-1	TGCGCCAGCAGCCCTCACCGGACTACCTACGAGCAGTACTTC	CASSPHRTTYEQYF
.	TRBJ1-1	TRBD1	TRBV7-8	TGTGCCAGCAGCGCCGACAGGGCATCTGAAGCTTTCTTT	CASSADRASEAFF
.	TRBJ1-5	.	TRBV7-9	TGTGCCAGCAGCCTCCAGGGGCCCCAGCATTTT	CASSLQGPQHF
.	TRBJ2-3	.	TRBV24-1	TGTGCCACCAGTGATTTTGCAGGGGCTAGGGGTACAGATACGCAGTATTTT	CATSDFAGARGTDTQYF
.	TRBJ1-1	.	TRBV18	TGTGCCAGCTCATCGAATATCATCAGGGGTCAGATCGACACTGAAGCTTTCTTT	CASSSNIIRGQIDTEAFF
few	TRBJ1-4	.	TRBV7-9	TGTGCCAGCACCATAGGGAGGGGTGCCCGGGCAACTAATGAAAAACTGTTTTTT	CASTIGRGARATNEKLFF
.	TRBJ1-1	.	TRBV5-1	TGCGCCAGCAGCTTATGGACACCGGAGACTGAAGCTTTCTTT	CASSLWTPETEAFF
.	TRBJ2-7	.	TRBV10-3	TGTGCCATCAGTTATAGCGACGAGCAGTACTTC	CAISYSDEQYF
.	TRBJ2-3	TRBD2	TRBV5-1	TGCGCCAGCAGCTTGAACGGGAGGACTAGCACAGATACGCAGTATTTT	CASSLNGRTSTDTQYF
.	TRBJ2-5	.	TRBV5-8	TGTGCCAGCAGCTTACAGGGCAGCACCGCATTTAGCGAGACCCAGTACTTC	CASSLQGSTAFSETQYF
.	TRBJ2-2	TRBD1	TRBV24-1	TGTGCCACCAGTGACACGACAGGGACCGGGACCGGGGAGCTGTTTTTT	CATSDTTGTGTGELFF
.	TRBJ1-3	TRBD1	TRBV11-2	TGTGCCAGCAGCTCATTCTTGGACAGGGAGGGGGAAAACACCATATATTTT	CASSSFLDREGENTIYF
few	TRBJ2-1	.	TRBV4-2	TGTGCCAGCAGCCAAGAGGAGGGGGCCAGTTACAATGAGCAGTTCTTC	CASSQEEGASYNEQFF
once	TRBJ1-1	.	TRBV24-1	TGTGCCACCAGTGAGGGGGGAAGGAACACTGAAGCTTTCTTT	CATSEGGRNTEAFF
.	TRBJ1-4	.	TRBV29-1	TGCAGCGTTGGCGGCAGCCAGACAACTAATGAAAAACTGTTTTTT	CSVGGSQTTNEKLFF